The clone carrying this T cell receptor (beta chain) was found a few times. Its antigen is unknown. The sample belongs to a study of beta chain features in type 1 diabetes. V gave up 8 bases and J gave up 0 bases; unmatched junction bases: 7. In germline, CDR1 is SNHLY, CDR2 FYNNEI. The CDR3 runs to 16 residues. Every isolated RNA sample was fully reverse transcribed, so sequencing captured expressed TCRB transcripts. Repertoires were generated with immunoSEQ multiplex PCR, while TCRdb's copy carries only in-frame clones and drops some. The sample shows roughly 330,000 clones, 13% of them seen only once. The study's findings and limits: TCRB CDR3s were moderately but significantly shorter in Type 1 diabetes patients in all four CD4+ subsets. Possible PCR preference for shorter templates applied equally to patients and controls.

The V gene is TRBV2, the J gene TRBJ2-6; 7 bases are a match to TRBD2. This clonotype was sampled from a woman aged 18-35 years with type 1 diabetes. The sample taken for sequencing was naive CD4+ T cells from blood. CDR3 in amino acids: CASLPTGGSGANVLTF. Here the CDR3 DNA reads TGTGCCAGCCTCCCGACGGGGGGCTCTGGGGCCAACGTCCTGACTTTC. Full variable domain (rest looked up from reference TRBV2 and TRBJ2-6): EPEVTQTPSHQVTQMGQEVILRCVPISNHLYFYWYRQILGQKVEFLVSFYNNEISEKSEIFDDQFSVERPDGSNFTLKIRSTKLEDSAMYFCASLPTGGSGANVLTFGAGSRLTVL.